The T cell receptor (beta chain) described here comes from a study of T cells after yellow fever vaccination. TCRdb analysed the 5' RACE reads with MiXCR anew, one entry per CDR3 protein. The sample has 200,000 to 300,000 distinct CDR3 sequences; roughly 13% are singletons. V dropped 3 bases and J dropped 3 bases, with 9 bases sitting between them. Germline V gene sequence: CDR1 SGHTA, CDR2 FQGTGA. The length of the CDR3 is 13 residues. The TCR sequence derives from a man in his thirties or forties who received the YFV17D yellow fever vaccine. The gene calls are TRBV7-3 and TRBJ2-7, with D unresolved. The sample in question was CD4+ T cells sorted from PBMCs, obtained 45 days after the yellow fever booster vaccination. Here the CDR3 reads CASSFTDRYEQYF. The DNA of the CDR3 is TGTGCCAGCAGCTTTACGGACCGCTACGAGCAGTACTTC.